One sample yielded the 11 T cell receptor beta chains listed below, sequenced in a study of cytomegalovirus exposure and HLA in healthy donors. The PCR used 60 Vbeta and 13 Jbeta primers. This table comes from immunoSEQ multiplex PCR, and its TCRdb copy is limited to in-frame clones, with some not included. The sample consists of hundreds of thousands of clones, 65% to 75% of them appearing once. Sequencing was done on a sample of PBMCs. The receptors come from a woman aged 25-40 years in good health and CMV-seronegative.

This rearrangement joins TRBV19 to TRBJ1-1; no reliable D call. The V gene's germline CDR1 is LNHDA and CDR2 SQIVND (reference sequence). V lost 9 bases, J lost 0 bases, and 17 bases lay in between. CDR3 length: 15 residues. CDR3: CASQSSFQLNTEAFF. In DNA form, the CDR3 reads TGTGCCAGCCAGTCCAGTTTTCAGTTGAACACTGAAGCTTTCTTT.

This chain joins TRBV7-9 and TRBJ1-2, with D perhaps matching TRBD1 (6 bases). The germline V gene encodes CDR1 SEHNR and CDR2 FQNEAQ (reference sequence). The CDR3 covers 15 residues. Trimming took off 4 bases at V and 6 bases at J, with 18 bases between the two ends. In nucleotides, the CDR3 is TGTGCCAGCAGCTCAAGCGACGGGAGGGGGAATGGCTACACCTTC. This sequence encodes CASSSSDGRGNGYTF.

This rearrangement joins TRBV5-1 to TRBJ1-6, with D hard to call. Trimming pared 3 bases from V and 5 bases from J, leaving 12 bases between. In germline, CDR1 is SGHRS, CDR2 YFSETQ. This CDR3 contains 15 residues. CDR3 amino acids: CASSSKGQDNSPLHF. CDR3 sequence (DNA): TGCGCCAGCAGCTCGAAAGGCCAGGATAATTCACCCCTCCACTTT.

The sample holds one count of this clone. The chain has TRBV5-4 and TRBJ2-2; 13 nucleotides align to TRBD2. This CDR3 has 17 residues. From germline, CDR1 is SGHNT and CDR2 YYREEE (reference sequence). V lost 4 bases and J lost 4; bases outside the gene matches: 7. The CDR3 reads CASSPQGLAGTTGELFF. The CDR3 bases are TGTGCCAGCAGCCCCCAGGGACTAGCGGGGACCACCGGGGAGCTGTTTTTT.

The chain carries TRBV6-1 and TRBJ1-3, with D hard to call. CDR3 length: 14 amino acids. V was shortened by 4 bases and J by 0 bases, with 7 bases between the two germline ends. Germline V gene sequence: CDR1 MNHNS, CDR2 SASEGT. CDR3 in DNA: TGTGCCAGCAGTGCTGTCTCCTCTGGAAACACCATATATTTT. Residues: CASSAVSSGNTIYF.

This chain uses TRBV5-1 with TRBJ2-7; 7 bases match TRBD2. Germline CDR1 reads SGHRS; CDR2 reads YFSETQ. V gave up 0 bases and J gave up 0 bases; unmatched junction bases: 3. The CDR3 covers 15 residues. For the CDR3, the DNA is TGCGCCAGCAGCTTGGCCGGGGAGGGCTCCTACGAGCAGTACTTC. It yields the protein CASSLAGEGSYEQYF.

This chain connects TRBV7-8 to TRBJ1-2, with 7 bases fitting TRBD1. The CDR3 is 12 residues long. With 5 bases clipped from V and 6 bases from J, the junction kept 3 bases outside the gene matches. CDR1 and CDR2 (germline): SGHVS, FQNEAQ. CDR3 DNA sequence: TGTGCCAGCAGCCCGACAGGGCATGGCTACACCTTC. It encodes CASSPTGHGYTF.

V is TRBV12-5 and J is TRBJ2-3, with TRBD1 as a possible D gene (5 bases). The V end was cut by 7 bases, the J end by 0 bases, with 11 bases between. The CDR3 sequence is 14 residues long. Germline lookup yields CDR1 LGHNT and CDR2 FRNRAP. DNA for the CDR3: TGTGCTAGTGTAGGGGCAGGGAGCACAGATACGCAGTATTTT. As protein: CASVGAGSTDTQYF.

This chain uses TRBV18 with TRBJ1-2; a possible D gene is TRBD1 (5 bases). The length of the CDR3 is 14 residues. V was clipped by 0 bases and J by 8 bases, with 13 bases between them. From germline, CDR1 is KGHSH and CDR2 LQKENI. Written as DNA, the CDR3 is TGTGCCAGCTCACCACCGGACACTTTTTTCGGCTACACCTTC. Translated: CASSPPDTFFGYTF.

The sample holds one count of this clone. The rearrangement links TRBV11-2 to TRBJ2-1, with a tentative D call TRBD2 (6 bases). Germline V gene sequence: CDR1 SGHAT, CDR2 FQNNGV. V lost 4 bases to trimming and J lost 3 bases, with 16 bases between them. The CDR3 length is 16 residues. The CDR3 protein is CASSSLGDSVYNEQFF. CDR3 DNA: TGTGCCAGCAGCTCACTGGGGGACTCAGTCTACAATGAGCAGTTCTTC.

The chain has TRBV5-4 and TRBJ1-5; D not resolved. Deletions cut 0 bases from V and 4 bases from J, with 5 bases between. This CDR3 spans 13 amino acids. Germline-derived CDR1 and CDR2 are SGHNT and YYREEE (reference sequence). Here the CDR3 DNA reads TGTGCCAGCAGCTTGGGCAGTAATCAGCCCCAGCATTTT. It translates to CASSLGSNQPQHF.